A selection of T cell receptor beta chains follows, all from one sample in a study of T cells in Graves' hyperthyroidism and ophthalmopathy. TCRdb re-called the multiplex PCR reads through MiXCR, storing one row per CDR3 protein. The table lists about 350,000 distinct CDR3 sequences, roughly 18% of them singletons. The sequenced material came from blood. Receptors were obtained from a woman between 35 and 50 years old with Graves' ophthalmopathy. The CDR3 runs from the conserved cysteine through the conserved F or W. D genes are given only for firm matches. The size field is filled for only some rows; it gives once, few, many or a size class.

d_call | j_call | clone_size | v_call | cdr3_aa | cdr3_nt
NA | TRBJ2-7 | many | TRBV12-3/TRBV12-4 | CASRLDSSYEQYF | TGTGCCAGCAGACTTGACAGTTCCTACGAGCAGTACTTC
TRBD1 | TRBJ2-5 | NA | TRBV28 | CASSPGQGMGETQYF | TGTGCCAGCAGCCCCGGACAGGGGATGGGAGAGACCCAGTACTTC
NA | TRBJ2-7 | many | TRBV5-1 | CASSARGWDDEQYF | TGCGCCAGCAGCGCTAGGGGTTGGGACGATGAGCAGTACTTC
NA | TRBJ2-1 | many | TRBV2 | CASSVSSEDEQFF | TGTGCCAGCAGTGTCTCCTCGGAGGATGAGCAGTTCTTC
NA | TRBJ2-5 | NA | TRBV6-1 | CASRAGGRETQYF | TGTGCCAGCCGAGCTGGCGGCCGGGAGACCCAGTACTTC
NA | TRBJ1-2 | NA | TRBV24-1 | CATSGRTNYGYTF | TGTGCCACCAGTGGTCGGACGAACTATGGCTACACCTTC
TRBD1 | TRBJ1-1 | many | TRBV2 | CASSPRGSYTEAFF | TGTGCCAGCAGCCCCAGGGGGTCCTACACTGAAGCTTTCTTT
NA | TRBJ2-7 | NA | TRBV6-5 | CASSSSQGVSSYEQYF | TGTGCCAGCAGTTCCTCACAGGGAGTGAGCTCCTACGAGCAGTACTTC
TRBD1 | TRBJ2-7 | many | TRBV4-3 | CASSQVSRGLEQYF | TGCGCCAGCAGCCAAGTAAGCAGGGGGCTCGAGCAGTACTTC
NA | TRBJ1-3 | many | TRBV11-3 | CASSLGKAISGNTIYF | TGTGCCAGCAGCTTAGGGAAGGCGATCTCTGGAAACACCATATATTTT
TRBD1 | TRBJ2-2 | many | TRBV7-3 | CASSKQGPTGELFF | TGTGCCAGCAGCAAACAGGGGCCCACCGGGGAGCTGTTTTTT
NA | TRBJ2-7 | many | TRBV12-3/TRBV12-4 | CASSFGGTGEQYF | TGTGCCAGCAGTTTCGGGGGTACGGGCGAGCAGTACTTC
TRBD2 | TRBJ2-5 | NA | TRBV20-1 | CSAISGLAGETQYF | TGCAGTGCTATCTCGGGACTAGCGGGAGAGACCCAGTACTTC
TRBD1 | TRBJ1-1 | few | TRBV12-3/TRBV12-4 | CASSLQGGASYTEAFF | TGTGCCAGCAGTTTACAGGGGGGCGCAAGTTACACTGAAGCTTTCTTT
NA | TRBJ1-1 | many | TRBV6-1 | CASSELAVTGAFF | TGTGCCAGCAGTGAACTCGCGGTCACGGGGGCTTTCTTT
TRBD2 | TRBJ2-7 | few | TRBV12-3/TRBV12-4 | CASSVGTSGGFEQYF | TGTGCCAGCAGCGTTGGGACTAGCGGGGGGTTCGAGCAGTACTTC
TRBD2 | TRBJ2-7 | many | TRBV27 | CASSLSWTSGSYEQYF | TGTGCCAGCAGTTTATCCTGGACTAGCGGGAGCTACGAGCAGTACTTC
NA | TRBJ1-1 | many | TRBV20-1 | CSASPGARVSTTEAFF | TGCAGTGCCTCCCCTGGGGCGCGGGTGTCGACCACTGAAGCTTTCTTT
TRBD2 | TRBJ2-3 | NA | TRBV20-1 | CSARLAGKGDTQYF | TGCAGTGCTAGACTAGCGGGAAAGGGGGATACGCAGTATTTT
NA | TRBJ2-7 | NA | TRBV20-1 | CSARDPGPPYEQYF | TGCAGTGCTAGAGACCCGGGCCCTCCCTACGAGCAGTACTTC
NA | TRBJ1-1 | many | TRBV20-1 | CSARDMTTGNTEAFF | TGCAGTGCTAGAGATATGACGACCGGGAACACTGAAGCTTTCTTT
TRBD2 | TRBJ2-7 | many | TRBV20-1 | CSARALAGYEQYF | TGCAGTGCTAGAGCCCTAGCGGGATACGAGCAGTACTTC
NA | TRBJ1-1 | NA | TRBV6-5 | CASSSGKGSGTEAFF | TGTGCCAGCAGTTCGGGGAAAGGGTCGGGAACTGAAGCTTTCTTT
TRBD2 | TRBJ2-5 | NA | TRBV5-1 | CASRRTSVIEETLYF | TGCGCCAGCAGGAGGACTAGCGTCATTGAAGAGACCCTGTACTTC
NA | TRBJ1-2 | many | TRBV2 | CASSVEGRLYGYTF | TGTGCCAGCAGTGTCGAGGGCCGACTCTATGGCTACACCTTC
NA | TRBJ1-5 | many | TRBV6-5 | CASSYKGQPQHF | TGTGCCAGCAGTTACAAAGGTCAGCCCCAGCATTTT
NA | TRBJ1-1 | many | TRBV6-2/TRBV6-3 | CASSLFQGFDGPNTEAFF | TGTGCCAGCAGTTTATTCCAGGGTTTCGACGGGCCGAACACTGAAGCTTTCTTT
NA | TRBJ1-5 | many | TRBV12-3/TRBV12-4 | CASSSYARGSNQPQHF | TGTGCCAGCAGTTCCTACGCCAGGGGAAGCAATCAGCCCCAGCATTTT
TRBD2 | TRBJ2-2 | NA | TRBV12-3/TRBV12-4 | CASGLAESTGELFF | TGTGCCAGCGGGCTAGCGGAGTCCACCGGGGAGCTGTTTTTT
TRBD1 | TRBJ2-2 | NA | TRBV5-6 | CASSVPGQANTGELFF | TGTGCCAGCAGCGTTCCGGGACAGGCGAACACCGGGGAGCTGTTTTTT
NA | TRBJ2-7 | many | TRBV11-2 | CASSLGRAEQYF | TGTGCCAGCAGCCTGGGACGGGCCGAGCAGTACTTC
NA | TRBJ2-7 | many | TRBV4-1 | CASSQSLTYEQYF | TGCGCCAGCAGCCAGTCTTTGACCTACGAGCAGTACTTC
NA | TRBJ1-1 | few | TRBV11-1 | CASSLGPQANTEAFF | TGTGCCAGCAGCTTAGGACCGCAGGCAAACACTGAAGCTTTCTTT
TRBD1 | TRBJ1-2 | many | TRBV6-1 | CASAGQNNYGYTF | TGTGCCAGCGCGGGACAGAATAACTATGGCTACACCTTC
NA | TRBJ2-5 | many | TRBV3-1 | CASSLRLDRETQYF | TGTGCCAGCAGCCTCCGGCTAGATCGAGAGACCCAGTACTTC
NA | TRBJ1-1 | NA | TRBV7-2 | CASSFHRENTEAFF | TGTGCCAGCAGCTTCCACAGGGAAAACACTGAAGCTTTCTTT
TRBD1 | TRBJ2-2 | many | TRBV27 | CASNPGPRGQGVTGELFF | TGTGCCAGCAACCCAGGTCCTCGGGGACAGGGAGTTACCGGGGAGCTGTTTTTT
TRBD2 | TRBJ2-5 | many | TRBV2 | CASSEGLAGQETQYF | TGTGCCAGCAGTGAGGGACTAGCGGGACAAGAGACCCAGTACTTC
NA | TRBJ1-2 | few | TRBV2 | CASSEALAGYGYTF | TGTGCCAGCAGTGAAGCGCTTGCAGGCTATGGCTACACCTTC
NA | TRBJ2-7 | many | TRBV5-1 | CASSYRDLVYEQYF | TGCGCCAGCAGCTACAGGGATCTGGTCTACGAGCAGTACTTC
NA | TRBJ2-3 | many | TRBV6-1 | CASSEATSTDTQYF | TGTGCCAGCAGTGAAGCGACCAGCACAGATACGCAGTATTTT
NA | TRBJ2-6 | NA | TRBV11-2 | CASRKGGPSSGANVLTF | TGTGCCAGCAGAAAGGGGGGCCCAAGCTCTGGGGCCAACGTCCTGACTTTC